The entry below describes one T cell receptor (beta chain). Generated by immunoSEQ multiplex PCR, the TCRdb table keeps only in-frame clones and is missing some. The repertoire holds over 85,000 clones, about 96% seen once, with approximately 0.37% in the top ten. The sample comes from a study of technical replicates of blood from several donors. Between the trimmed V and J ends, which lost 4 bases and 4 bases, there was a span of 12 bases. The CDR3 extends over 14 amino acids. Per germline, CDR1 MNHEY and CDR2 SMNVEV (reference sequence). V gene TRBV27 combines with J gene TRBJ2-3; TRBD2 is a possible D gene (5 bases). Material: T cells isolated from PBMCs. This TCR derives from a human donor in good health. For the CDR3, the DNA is TGTGCCAGCAGTTATCACGGGGAAGCAGATACGCAGTATTTT. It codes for CASSYHGEADTQYF.